The present TCR beta chain was sequenced within a study of T-cell memory formation after mild COVID-19. Overall study: Among the donors, TCR clusters were largely specific to each donor.

TCRdb re-called the 5' RACE reads through MiXCR, storing one row per CDR3 protein. The sample shows around 320,000 distinct CDR3 sequences, around 30% of them seen only once. This clonotype came up a few times. CDR1 SEHNR and CDR2 FQNEAQ come from the germline V gene (reference sequence). The CDR3 has 12 residues. V lost 4 bases to trimming and J lost 4 bases, with 7 bases between them. The chain recombines TRBV7-9 with TRBJ1-1; no definite D call. The sequence was collected from an adult woman who had mild COVID-19 (a few samples of this study predate the infection). Cell type and time point are not known. Sequenced material: PBMCs or a T cell subset sorted from them (not recorded which). CDR3 in amino acids: CASSSASTEAFF. The CDR3, as DNA: TGTGCCAGCAGCTCCGCCAGCACTGAAGCTTTCTTT. Using reference TRBV7-9 and TRBJ1-1 for the parts outside the CDR3, the full variable domain is DTGVSQNPRHKITKRGQNVTFRCDPISEHNRLYWYRQTLGQGPEFLTYFQNEAQLEKSRLLSDRFSAERPKGSFSTLEIQRTEQGDSAMYLCASSSASTEAFFGQGTRLTVV.